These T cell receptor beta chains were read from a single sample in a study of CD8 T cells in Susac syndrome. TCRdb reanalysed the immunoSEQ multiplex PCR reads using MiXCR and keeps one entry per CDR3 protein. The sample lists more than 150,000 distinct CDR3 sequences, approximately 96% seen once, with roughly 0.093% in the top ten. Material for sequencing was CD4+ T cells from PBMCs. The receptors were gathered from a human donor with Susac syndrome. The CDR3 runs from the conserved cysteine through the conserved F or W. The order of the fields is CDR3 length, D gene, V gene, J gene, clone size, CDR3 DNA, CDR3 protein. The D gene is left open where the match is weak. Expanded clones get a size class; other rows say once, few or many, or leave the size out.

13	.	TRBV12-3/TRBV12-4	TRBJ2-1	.	TGTGCCAGCAGTTCCGAGTTATACAATGAGCAGTTCTTC	CASSSELYNEQFF
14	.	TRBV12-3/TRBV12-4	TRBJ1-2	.	TGTGCCAGCAGTTCTGCCAGGGGATCCAATGGCTACACCTTC	CASSSARGSNGYTF
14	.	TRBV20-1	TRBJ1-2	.	TGCAGTGCTAGCACGGGCAGTCCAGCCTATGGCTACACCTTC	CSASTGSPAYGYTF
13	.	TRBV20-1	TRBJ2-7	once	TGCAGTGCTCGGAAACAGGGCTCCTACGAGCAGTACTTC	CSARKQGSYEQYF
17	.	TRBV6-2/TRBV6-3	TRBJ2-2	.	TGTGCCAGCAGTTACTCCCAAGGGGGGGCCGACACCGGGGAGCTGTTTTTT	CASSYSQGGADTGELFF
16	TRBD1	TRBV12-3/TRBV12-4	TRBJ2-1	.	TGTGCCAGCAGCCGCCCGAACAGGGGGCCCTACAATGAGCAGTTCTTC	CASSRPNRGPYNEQFF
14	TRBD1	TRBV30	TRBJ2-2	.	TGTGCCTGGGGGACAGGAGGGAACACCGGGGAGCTGTTTTTT	CAWGTGGNTGELFF
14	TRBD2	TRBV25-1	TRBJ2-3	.	TGTGCCAGCTCTGACCGGGGGGGGTCAGATACGCAGTATTTT	CASSDRGGSDTQYF
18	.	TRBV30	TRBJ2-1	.	TGTGCCTGGAGTGTATGGGCAGGTCTCGATAGTCTAGGCAATGAGCAGTTCTTC	CAWSVWAGLDSLGNEQFF
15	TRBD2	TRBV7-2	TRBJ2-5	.	TGTGCCAGCAGCCCCCGACTAGCGGGGGCAGAGACCCAGTACTTC	CASSPRLAGAETQYF
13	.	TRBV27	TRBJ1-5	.	TGTGCCAGCAGCCCTAACGTGGGTCAGCCCCAGCATTTT	CASSPNVGQPQHF
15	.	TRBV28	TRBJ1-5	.	TGTGCCAGCAGCCCAACGAGGTTGTTTGCTCAGCCCCAGCATTTT	CASSPTRLFAQPQHF
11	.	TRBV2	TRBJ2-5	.	TGTGCCGGGGGCTATCAAGAGACCCAGTACTTC	CAGGYQETQYF
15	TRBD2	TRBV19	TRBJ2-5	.	TGTGCCAGTAGTGCAGCGGGGGGTCCGGCGGAGACCCAGTACTTC	CASSAAGGPAETQYF
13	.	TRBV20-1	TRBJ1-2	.	TGCAGTGCTGCAGAGGAGCGGAGCTATGGCTACACCTTC	CSAAEERSYGYTF
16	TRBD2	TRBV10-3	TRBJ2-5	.	TGTGCCATCAGGGACTCGGGAGGTCCGGCGGGGGAGACCCAGTACTTC	CAIRDSGGPAGETQYF
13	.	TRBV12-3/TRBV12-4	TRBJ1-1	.	TGTGCCAGCAGTTTACTTGATCGCCGTGAAGCTTTCTTT	CASSLLDRREAFF
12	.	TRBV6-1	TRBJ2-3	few	TGTGCCAGCTGGTTAAGGACAGATACGCAGTATTTT	CASWLRTDTQYF
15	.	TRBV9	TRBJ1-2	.	TGTGCCAGCAGCGCAGTTGGCTCCGGGACAAATGGCTACACCTTC	CASSAVGSGTNGYTF
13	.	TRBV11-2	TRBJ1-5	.	TGTGCCAGCAGCTGGGCCGGCAATCAGCCCCAGCATTTT	CASSWAGNQPQHF
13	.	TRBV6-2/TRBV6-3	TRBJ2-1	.	TGTGCCAGCAGTAAGGGACTTTACAATGAGCAGTTCTTC	CASSKGLYNEQFF
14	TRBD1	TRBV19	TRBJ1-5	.	TGTGCCAGTAGTGCCCTGACAGGGGATCAGCCCCAGCATTTT	CASSALTGDQPQHF
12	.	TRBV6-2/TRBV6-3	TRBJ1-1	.	TGTGCCAGCTGCCGCAGAGTGACTGAAGCTTTCTTT	CASCRRVTEAFF
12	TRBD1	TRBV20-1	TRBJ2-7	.	TGCAGTGCCACGGACAGGGTCTACGAGCAGTACTTC	CSATDRVYEQYF
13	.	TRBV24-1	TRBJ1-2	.	TGTGCCACCAGTTCGGGGTCGGGCTATGGCTACACCTTC	CATSSGSGYGYTF
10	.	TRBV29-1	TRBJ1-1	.	TGCAGCGCCACTAACACTGAAGCTTTCTTT	CSATNTEAFF
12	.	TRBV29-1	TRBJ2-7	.	TGCAGCGTTGCTCCAGGGTCGGGCGAGCAGTACTTC	CSVAPGSGEQYF
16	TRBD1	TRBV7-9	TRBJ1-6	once	TGTGCCAGCAGCCCGCATACCGGGACAGAGAATTCACCCCTCCACTTT	CASSPHTGTENSPLHF
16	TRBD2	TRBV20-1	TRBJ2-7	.	TGCAGTGCTAGGGCCGCTAGCGGGGGGACTTCCTACGAGCAGTACTTC	CSARAASGGTSYEQYF
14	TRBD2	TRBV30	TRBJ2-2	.	TGTGCCTGGAGTCGACTAGCCGGGGCCGGGGAGCTGTTTTTT	CAWSRLAGAGELFF
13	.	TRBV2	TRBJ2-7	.	TGTGCCAGCAGTGACGACAGGATTTACGAGCAGTACTTC	CASSDDRIYEQYF
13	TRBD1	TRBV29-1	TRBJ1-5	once	TGCAGCGCAAGACAGGGAAAGAATTCGGCCCAGCATTTT	CSARQGKNSAQHF
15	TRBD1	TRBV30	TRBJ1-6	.	TGTGCCTGGAGTGTCGGACAGGGGGCGGTTTCACCCCTCCACTTT	CAWSVGQGAVSPLHF
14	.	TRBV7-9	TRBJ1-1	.	TGTGCCAGCAGCCAGAAGGGTGGAGGTGCTGAAGCTTTCTTT	CASSQKGGGAEAFF
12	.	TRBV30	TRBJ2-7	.	TGTGCCTGGAGTTATGCAGGGCTCGAGCAGTACTTC	CAWSYAGLEQYF
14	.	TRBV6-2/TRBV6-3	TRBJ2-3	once	TGTGCCATAAACGGGGGCGCCGCCACAGATACGCAGTATTTT	CAINGGAATDTQYF
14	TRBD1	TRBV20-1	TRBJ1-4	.	TGCAGTGCTCATGGGACAGGCGCTAATGAAAAACTGTTTTTT	CSAHGTGANEKLFF
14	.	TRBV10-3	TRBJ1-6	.	TGTGCCATCAGGGACGAAGGGAGGAATTCACCCCTCCACTTT	CAIRDEGRNSPLHF
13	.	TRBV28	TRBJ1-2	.	TGTGCCAGCAGTTTATCGGTATCACCTGGCTACACCTTC	CASSLSVSPGYTF
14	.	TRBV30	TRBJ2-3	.	TGTGCCTGGAAGGTCGCGGGGAGCACAGATACGCAGTATTTT	CAWKVAGSTDTQYF
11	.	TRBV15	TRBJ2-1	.	TGTGCCACCAGCAGCCACAATGAGCAGTTCTTC	CATSSHNEQFF